The sequence of this TCR beta chain was determined in a study of T cells in Graves' hyperthyroidism and ophthalmopathy. Study observations and caveats: Most thyroid-expanded clonotypes above 0.001 were also found in blood.

RNA transcripts gave rise to amplified TCR beta CDR3 regions. When the TCR CDR3 underwent first-round RT-PCR, the HTBI primer set was used. One entry per CDR3 protein results from TCRdb running MiXCR on the multiplex PCR reads. Altogether hundreds of thousands of distinct CDR3 sequences are present, roughly 15% being singletons, with the ten largest covering approximately 30%. Lactation, pregnancy, other autoimmune disease or uncontrolled infection led to exclusion of patients. Concerning this clonotype itself: No antigen is known for it. A much larger clone sits a single nucleotide away, making a read error possible.

V lost 0 bases and J lost 10; bases outside the gene matches: 11. Germline values: CDR1 LGHNA, CDR2 YSLEER. There are 15 residues in the CDR3. This TCR came from a young woman with Graves' ophthalmopathy. The chain couples TRBV4-3 to TRBJ1-1, with TRBD1 matching over 7 bases. The sequenced material came from blood. CDR3 in amino acids: CASSQDGTGVAGAFF. The CDR3 DNA reads TGCGCCAGCAGCCAAGATGGCACAGGGGTGGCTGGAGCTTTCTTT.